This entry lists 25 T cell receptor beta chains sequenced from one sample in a study of blood T cell repertoires in COVID-19. Produced via immunoSEQ multiplex PCR; TCRdb's table is partial and in-frame only. The data contain 150,000 to 200,000 clones, approximately 79% of them seen just once; the ten biggest clones take up less than 15%. Input material: peripheral blood. These receptors originate from a man over 45 who had recovered from COVID-19.

The chain combines TRBV7-9 with TRBJ2-1; perhaps TRBD1 as D (7 bases). Germline V gene lookup returns CDR1 SEHNR and CDR2 FQNEAQ (reference sequence). The CDR3 extends over 18 amino acids. The V and J ends lost 0 bases and 0 bases respectively, with 15 bases between them. CDR3 sequence (DNA): TGTGCCAGCAGCTTAGCCCTTACAGGGGACTTCTCCTACAATGAGCAGTTCTTC. It translates to CASSLALTGDFSYNEQFF.

The genes are TRBV6-5 and TRBJ1-2; a possible D gene is TRBD1 (5 bases). The CDR3 contains 15 residues. V was shortened by 8 bases and J by 4 bases, with 20 bases between the two germline ends. CDR1 MNHEY and CDR2 SVGAGI come from the germline V gene. In DNA form, the CDR3 reads TGTGCCAGCGGCGCTGGGGGGTGGGCAGGCTATGGCTACACCTTC. Protein: CASGAGGWAGYGYTF.

The chain employs TRBV28 and TRBJ1-5; D call uncertain. The CDR3 runs to 12 residues. The ends were cut back, 6 bases at V and 4 bases at J, with 7 bases in the middle. Germline CDR1 reads MDHEN; CDR2 reads SYDVKM. In DNA form, the CDR3 reads TGTGCCAGCAGCTCAGAAAATCAGCCCCAGCATTTT. It translates to CASSSENQPQHF.

In this sample, this clone turned up once. The chain combines TRBV7-2 with TRBJ2-7; TRBD1 might be the D (5 bases). The CDR3 totals 14 residues. The germline V gene encodes CDR1 SGHTA and CDR2 FQGNSA. V lost 2 bases, J lost 2 bases, and 10 bases lay in between. CDR3 DNA sequence: TGTGCCAGCAGCTTATACAGGAAGACCTACGAGCAGTACTTC. This gives the protein CASSLYRKTYEQYF.

In this sample, this clone turned up a few times. V is TRBV19 and J is TRBJ1-5; weak D call: TRBD1 (6 bases). The ends were cut back, 1 base at V and 4 bases at J, with 11 bases in the middle. Germline loops: CDR1 LNHDA, CDR2 SQIVND (reference sequence). The CDR3 length is 15 residues. CDR3 region: CASSIVSGQNQPQHF. Here the CDR3 DNA reads TGTGCCAGTAGTATAGTCTCCGGACAGAATCAGCCCCAGCATTTT. The full variable domain, with the rest looked up from reference TRBV19 and TRBJ1-5, is DGGITQSPKYLFRKEGQNVTLSCEQNLNHDAMYWYRQDPGQGLRLIYYSQIVNDFQKGDIAEGYSVSREKKESFPLTVTSAQKNPTAFYLCASSIVSGQNQPQHFGDGTRLSIL.

The CDR3 spells CAVTGGEGQPQHF. The DNA of the CDR3 is TGTGCCGTAACAGGGGGCGAGGGTCAGCCCCAGCATTTT. V gene TRBV10-3 combines with J gene TRBJ1-5; TRBD1 matches at 9 bases. This CDR3 region has 13 residues. The germline gives CDR1 ENHRY, CDR2 SYGVKD. V trimming: 11 bases; J trimming: 6 bases; junction bases outside the gene matches: 8.

The J gene is TRBJ1-2, the V gene TRBV9; 8 positions agree with TRBD1. With 1 base clipped from V and 6 bases from J, the junction kept 2 bases outside the gene matches. The CDR3 length is 13 residues. CDR1 SGDLS and CDR2 YYNGEE come from the germline V gene. For the CDR3, the DNA is TGTGCCAGCAGCGTATCAGGGGGCAATGGCTACACCTTC. Translating it yields CASSVSGGNGYTF.

The chain employs TRBV7-8 and TRBJ2-1; maybe TRBD2 (6 bases). Germline V CDR1 and CDR2: SGHVS, FQNEAQ. V shed 6 bases and J shed 1 base, with 13 bases lying between them. CDR3 length: 15 amino acids. CDR3 nucleotides: TGTGCCAGCAGGGAGTGGGGGGATTCCTACAATGAGCAGTTCTTC. This sequence encodes CASREWGDSYNEQFF.

The chain carries TRBV29-1 and TRBJ2-3; TRBD2 matches at 8 bases. CDR3 size: 15 residues. Germline CDR1 is SQVTM and CDR2 is ANQGSEA. V lost 2 bases, J lost 4 bases, and 8 bases stayed unmatched. DNA for the CDR3: TGCAGCGTTGAAAAGTTAGGGACTAGGGCAGATACGCAGTATTTT. Translation gives CSVEKLGTRADTQYF.

The chain joins TRBV6-5 to TRBJ2-1; TRBD2 agrees at 9 bases. The CDR3 is 15 amino acids. V trimming: 2 bases; J trimming: 5 bases; junction bases outside the gene matches: 4. Germline lookup yields CDR1 MNHEY and CDR2 SVGAGI. The CDR3 spells CASSYPASGDNEQFF. CDR3 DNA: TGTGCCAGCAGTTACCCAGCTAGCGGGGACAATGAGCAGTTCTTC.

This sequence joins TRBV19 and TRBJ1-1, with 9 bases matching TRBD1. After removal of 6 bases from V and 1 base from J, the junction contained 6 bases not matched to a gene. Germline loops: CDR1 LNHDA, CDR2 SQIVND (reference sequence). The CDR3 sequence is 15 residues long. The CDR3 protein is CASRNTGGGNTEAFF. Written as DNA, the CDR3 is TGTGCCAGTAGGAATACAGGGGGCGGGAACACTGAAGCTTTCTTT.

The rearrangement links TRBV2 to TRBJ2-7; TRBD1 aligns across 9 bases. The CDR3 sequence is 14 residues long. The V gene's germline CDR1 is SNHLY and CDR2 FYNNEI. Germline trimming cut 5 bases from V and 7 bases from J; bases unmatched to any gene: 9. CDR3 nucleotide sequence: TGTGCCAGCAGTCCCGGGACAGGGTCTCAGGAGCAGTACTTC. Translating it yields CASSPGTGSQEQYF.

V is TRBV11-2 and J is TRBJ2-3; a weak D match, TRBD1 (5 bases). Per germline, CDR1 SGHAT and CDR2 FQNNGV. This CDR3 contains 15 residues. V lost 1 base, J lost 4 bases, and 12 bases lay in between. CDR3 region: CASSLVGVGPDTQYF. Written as DNA, the CDR3 is TGTGCCAGCAGCTTAGTAGGGGTCGGCCCAGATACGCAGTATTTT.

This clone was recorded once. The genes are TRBV19 and TRBJ2-1; weak D call: TRBD1 (6 bases). Trimming left V 4 bases short and J 10 bases short, with 14 bases between. This CDR3 is 13 amino acids long. The germline V gene encodes CDR1 LNHDA and CDR2 SQIVND (reference sequence). The CDR3 loop is CASSKAGAWEQFF. CDR3 nucleotide sequence: TGTGCCAGTAGTAAAGCAGGGGCTTGGGAGCAGTTCTTC. Supplemented by reference TRBV19 and TRBJ2-1, the full variable domain reads DGGITQSPKYLFRKEGQNVTLSCEQNLNHDAMYWYRQDPGQGLRLIYYSQIVNDFQKGDIAEGYSVSREKKESFPLTVTSAQKNPTAFYLCASSKAGAWEQFFGPGTRLTVL.

The rearrangement links TRBV3-1 (or the pseudogene TRBV3-2) to TRBJ1-3; 7 bases match TRBD1. The ends lost 6 bases at V and 4 bases at J; junction bases unmatched: 3. In germline, CDR1 is LGHDT, CDR2 YNNKEL (reference sequence). The CDR3 is made up of 13 amino acids. CDR3 in amino acids: CASSRGQGNTIYF. DNA for the CDR3: TGTGCCAGCAGTAGGGGGCAGGGAAACACCATATATTTT.

The chain joins TRBV9 to TRBJ1-1; D might be TRBD1 (5 bases). CDR1 is SGDLS and CDR2 is YYNGEE in the germline V gene. Trimming shortened V by 6 bases and J by 3 bases, and 18 bases separated the two germline ends. This CDR3 is built from 15 residues. CDR3 sequence (DNA): TGTGCCAGCACCCAAACACCAGGGTTGGACACTGAAGCTTTCTTT. Translating gives CASTQTPGLDTEAFF.

The chain is built from TRBV19 and TRBJ2-1; D is ambiguous. The CDR3 is made up of 14 amino acids. Germline CDR1 is LNHDA and CDR2 is SQIVND (reference sequence). Trimming removed 6 bases from V and 8 bases from J, with 17 bases in between. DNA for the CDR3: TGTGCCAGTAGCCCTTTGGTTAGCATCGATGAGCAGTTCTTC. Its translation is CASSPLVSIDEQFF.

The rearrangement links TRBV30 to TRBJ2-1, with 8 bases fitting TRBD2. The V gene's germline CDR1 is GTSNPN and CDR2 SVGIG (reference sequence). The ends lost 7 bases at V and 8 bases at J; junction bases unmatched: 16. This CDR3 has 15 residues. CDR3 amino acids: CAFLVSGLASDEQFF. CDR3 nucleotides: TGTGCCTTCCTCGTTTCCGGACTAGCCTCTGATGAGCAGTTCTTC.

This chain connects TRBV7-9 to TRBJ1-4; 8 bases fit TRBD1. Germline V CDR1 and CDR2: SEHNR, FQNEAQ (reference sequence). The CDR3 is 14 amino acids. With V trimmed by 5 bases and J by 4 bases, 3 bases remained unmatched. Here the CDR3 DNA reads TGTGCCAGCAGCCTGGGACAGGATAATGAAAAACTGTTTTTT. Its protein product is CASSLGQDNEKLFF.

CDR3: CSASRTSGTVSYEQYF. The CDR3 DNA sequence: TGCAGTGCTAGTAGAACTAGCGGGACCGTCTCCTACGAGCAGTACTTC. The chain carries TRBV20-1 and TRBJ2-7, with 10 bases that match TRBD2. The germline V gene has CDR1 DFQATT and CDR2 SNEGSKA (reference sequence). This CDR3 contains 16 residues. V gave up 3 bases and J gave up 0 bases; unmatched junction bases: 8.

Remarks on this clone: Other DNA sequences in the same sample also yield this CDR3. This chain connects TRBV2 to TRBJ1-5; D might be TRBD1 (5 bases). From germline, CDR1 is SNHLY and CDR2 FYNNEI. The CDR3 is made up of 13 amino acids. Trimming stripped 4 bases from V and 1 base from J, with 5 bases between. As DNA, the CDR3 is TGTGCCAGCAGTGCAGGGAGCAATCAGCCCCAGCATTTT. Translated, it gives CASSAGSNQPQHF.

Only a few counts were recorded for this clone. The genes are TRBV5-8 and TRBJ1-4; D may be TRBD1 (5 bases). The length of the CDR3 is 14 residues. The ends were cut back, 4 bases at V and 4 bases at J, with 11 bases in the middle. In germline, CDR1 is SGHTS, CDR2 YDEGEE. The CDR3 protein is CASSHGHLNEKLFF. CDR3 in DNA: TGTGCCAGCAGCCACGGACACCTTAATGAAAAACTGTTTTTT.

This chain joins TRBV4-2 and TRBJ2-7; D is possibly TRBD2 (6 bases). This CDR3 is 15 amino acids long. CDR1 and CDR2 (germline): LGHNA, YNFKEQ. V was trimmed by 0 bases and J by 0 bases, leaving 9 bases between them. DNA for the CDR3: TGTGCCAGCAGCCAAGAGGCGGGGCCCTCCTACGAGCAGTACTTC. This encodes CASSQEAGPSYEQYF.

The genes are TRBV3-1 (or the pseudogene TRBV3-2) and TRBJ2-5; 15 nucleotides agree with TRBD2. Looked up from germline, CDR1 is LGHDT and CDR2 is YNNKEL (reference sequence). V lost 4 bases and J lost 5; bases outside the gene matches: 5. The CDR3 extends over 16 amino acids. DNA of the CDR3: TGTGCCAGCAGCCGGGGACTAGCGGGAGGACGGGAGACCCAGTACTTC. Residues: CASSRGLAGGRETQYF.

The rearrangement joins TRBV19 to TRBJ2-4; 8 nucleotides line up with TRBD1. CDR1 and CDR2 from the germline V gene are LNHDA and SQIVND (reference sequence). Trimming took 3 bases from V and 0 from J; bases not matched to a gene: 13. The CDR3 consists of 19 residues. CDR3 in amino acids: CASSMHGTGVAVAKNIQYF. The CDR3 region has the DNA TGTGCCAGTAGTATGCATGGGACAGGCGTAGCAGTAGCCAAAAACATTCAGTACTTC. Together with reference TRBV19 and TRBJ2-4, the CDR3 gives the full variable domain: DGGITQSPKYLFRKEGQNVTLSCEQNLNHDAMYWYRQDPGQGLRLIYYSQIVNDFQKGDIAEGYSVSREKKESFPLTVTSAQKNPTAFYLCASSMHGTGVAVAKNIQYFGAGTRLSVL.